Following are 3 T cell receptor beta chains from one sample sequenced in a study of cytomegalovirus exposure and HLA in healthy donors. Use of 60 Vbeta and 13 Jbeta primers characterized the PCR. The protocol was immunoSEQ multiplex PCR, while the TCRdb copy is restricted to in-frame clones and leaves out a portion. The sample has over 60,000 clones; roughly 70% are singletons. The sequenced sample was PBMCs. The receptors stem from a man aged 65 to 79 in good health and CMV-seronegative.

The V call is TRBV5-1, the J call TRBJ2-5, with 8 bases identical to TRBD1. The J call may be incorrect, as the DNA end agrees better with TRBJ2-7. Germline loops: CDR1 SGHRS, CDR2 YFSETQ. The CDR3 runs 15 residues. CDR3 DNA: TGCGCCAGCAGCTCGACAGGGGCCTCCTCCTACGAGCAGTACTTC. Its protein product is CASSSTGASSYEQYF.

The V and J genes are TRBV5-8 and TRBJ1-5, with D perhaps TRBD1 (6 bases). The V and J ends lost 5 bases and 2 bases respectively, with 20 bases between them. Germline CDR1 is SGHTS and CDR2 is YDEGEE. This CDR3 contains 17 residues. The CDR3 sequence: CASSLRTGSDGNQPQHF. The DNA of the CDR3 is TGTGCCAGCAGTTTACGAACAGGGAGTGACGGCAATCAGCCCCAGCATTTT.

V usage is TRBV28 and J usage is TRBJ1-5; D is possibly TRBD1 (5 bases). There are 15 residues in the CDR3. Germline V gene sequence: CDR1 MDHEN, CDR2 SYDVKM. The V end was cut by 2 bases, the J end by 2 bases, with 10 bases between. CDR3 amino acids: CASSLAGEGNQPQHF. CDR3 DNA: TGTGCCAGCAGTTTAGCGGGGGAGGGCAATCAGCCCCAGCATTTT.